These 28 T cell receptor beta chains were all obtained from the same sample, sequenced in a study of blood T cell repertoires in COVID-19 (dated by TCRdb to the early 2020s). Receptor libraries were prepared by the immunoSEQ multiplex PCR assay. TCRdb obtained this table from immuneACCESS and retained in-frame rearrangements with V and J assigned. These tables miss some clones; where compared with another copy, unresolved V genes account for less than half of the shortfall, and the remainder is unexplained. This sample lists 200,000 to 300,000 clones; 70% to 90% were detected once. About 0.7% of the sample is in the top ten clones. The sample consisted of peripheral blood. These receptors were taken from a human donor in a cohort sampled during active COVID-19.

The chain uses TRBV28 and TRBJ1-2; 8 bases match TRBD1. CDR1 is MDHEN and CDR2 is SYDVKM in the germline V gene. J lost 1 base, V lost 6 bases, and 4 bases had no gene match. This CDR3 contains 14 residues. CDR3 sequence reads: CASRQTGDNYGYTF. In DNA form, the CDR3 reads TGTGCCAGCAGGCAGACAGGGGATAACTATGGCTACACCTTC.

CDR3 coding DNA: TGTGCCAGCTCAGCCAGACCCGGGACCTTAGGCGGGGGGAACACTGAAGCTTTCTTT. This sequence encodes CASSARPGTLGGGNTEAFF. The V gene is TRBV18, the J gene TRBJ1-1, with D possibly TRBD1 on 5 matching bases. The CDR3 consists of 19 residues. Germline V lookup: CDR1 KGHSH, CDR2 LQKENI. V was pared by 5 bases and J by 1 base, with 26 bases between.

This clone was seen a handful of times. J is TRBJ2-7 and V is TRBV19; D is perhaps TRBD2 (5 bases). The CDR3 runs to 15 residues. Germline-derived CDR1 and CDR2 are LNHDA and SQIVND (reference sequence). V was pared by 1 base and J by 4 bases, with 14 bases between. CDR3 loop: CASSIGGSADYEQYF. CDR3 bases: TGTGCCAGTAGTATAGGTGGGAGCGCTGATTACGAGCAGTACTTC.

V is TRBV7-9 and J is TRBJ2-2; 7 nucleotides line up with TRBD1. This CDR3 has 15 amino acids. The trim removed 8 bases at V and 1 base at J, leaving 7 bases unmatched. Germline assignment: CDR1 SEHNR and CDR2 FQNEAQ (reference sequence). CDR3 sequence: CASCSGTVNTGELFF. For the CDR3, the DNA is TGTGCCAGCTGCTCCGGGACAGTGAACACCGGGGAGCTGTTTTTT.

The chain uses TRBV28 and TRBJ2-5; 7 bases line up with TRBD1. CDR3 length: 14 amino acids. V shed 2 bases and J 7 bases; nucleotides not matched to a gene: 7. Per germline, CDR1 MDHEN and CDR2 SYDVKM. CDR3 in amino acids: CASSLRGLSGTQYF. For the CDR3, the DNA is TGTGCCAGCAGTTTAAGGGGGCTATCTGGGACCCAGTACTTC.

This chain links TRBV7-9 with TRBJ1-2; 12 nucleotides match TRBD1. The CDR3 has 15 amino acids. V lost 6 bases and J lost 6; bases outside the gene matches: 8. Per germline, CDR1 SEHNR and CDR2 FQNEAQ (reference sequence). CDR3 loop: CASSPGQGARNGYTF. CDR3 nucleotide sequence: TGTGCCAGCAGTCCGGGACAGGGGGCGCGAAATGGCTACACCTTC.

This clone was observed a few times. The genes are TRBV10-3 and TRBJ1-2, with 8 bases that match TRBD1. Trimming took 6 bases from V and 8 from J; bases not matched to a gene: 17. The CDR3 is 16 residues long. Germline lookup yields CDR1 ENHRY and CDR2 SYGVKD. The DNA for the CDR3 is TGTGCCATCAGCCTATTGACTGACCAGGGGGCGAGAGGCTACACCTTC. This sequence encodes CAISLLTDQGARGYTF.

The chain combines TRBV5-4 with TRBJ2-1; D possibly corresponds to TRBD2 (6 bases). This CDR3 spans 15 amino acids. The germline gives CDR1 SGHNT, CDR2 YYREEE (reference sequence). V was shortened by 4 bases and J by 0 bases, with 11 bases between the two germline ends. The chain's CDR3 is CASSLWDFSYNEQFF. As DNA, the CDR3 is TGTGCCAGCAGCCTCTGGGACTTCTCCTACAATGAGCAGTTCTTC.

The V call is TRBV6-5, the J call TRBJ2-7, with 8 bases that match TRBD2. Germline CDR1 MNHEY, CDR2 SVGAGI. V trimming: 2 bases; J trimming: 9 bases; junction bases outside the gene matches: 9. CDR3 length equals 14 residues. CDR3 amino acids: CASSYRSERELQYF. CDR3 nucleotides: TGTGCCAGCAGTTACCGATCGGAGCGGGAGTTGCAGTACTTC.

The chain has TRBV7-9 and TRBJ1-5, with D perhaps matching TRBD1 (5 bases). The V gene lost 1 base and the J gene lost 10 bases, with 14 bases spanning the gap. The CDR3 covers 14 residues. From germline, CDR1 is SEHNR and CDR2 FQNEAQ (reference sequence). The CDR3 loop is CASSLGGKSGPQHF. The CDR3 nucleotides are TGTGCCAGCAGCTTAGGGGGCAAATCCGGCCCCCAGCATTTT.

The chain is built from TRBV19 and TRBJ2-7; the D is unclear. Germline CDR1 is LNHDA and CDR2 is SQIVND (reference sequence). Trimming left V 5 bases short and J 2 bases short, with 10 bases between. The CDR3 consists of 13 residues. The chain's CDR3 is CASSVGTAYEQYF. The CDR3 DNA follows: TGTGCCAGTAGTGTAGGAACGGCCTACGAGCAGTACTTC.

This chain uses TRBV4-1 with TRBJ1-4; no clear D gene. Trimming took 4 bases from V and 3 from J, leaving 9 bases between them. Germline V gene lookup returns CDR1 MGHRA and CDR2 YSYEKL. This CDR3 has 14 amino acids. In nucleotides, the CDR3 is TGCGCCAGCAGCCTTCGTACGGCTAATGAAAAACTGTTTTTT. It is translated as CASSLRTANEKLFF.

This chain uses TRBV4-2 with TRBJ2-2; 10 bases fit TRBD2. This CDR3 is 18 amino acids long. After removal of 0 bases from V and 5 bases from J, the junction contained 9 bases not matched to a gene. Germline assignment: CDR1 LGHNA and CDR2 YNFKEQ. CDR3 protein: CASSQDRGSGRGTGELFF. CDR3 DNA: TGTGCCAGCAGCCAAGATCGAGGGAGCGGGAGGGGGACCGGGGAGCTGTTTTTT.

The J gene is TRBJ2-5, the V gene TRBV10-3; D may be TRBD2 (6 bases). The CDR3 is 15 amino acids. Germline assignment: CDR1 ENHRY and CDR2 SYGVKD. Trimming took 6 bases from V and 5 from J, leaving 19 bases between them. CDR3 in amino acids: CAIRGRSSEDETQYF. DNA of the CDR3: TGTGCCATCAGGGGGAGGTCCTCGGAGGATGAGACCCAGTACTTC.

The chain uses TRBV4-2 and TRBJ2-1, with 8 bases fitting TRBD2. The CDR3 has 15 residues. After removal of 2 bases from V and 3 bases from J, the junction contained 3 bases not matched to a gene. The germline CDR1 and CDR2 sequences are LGHNA and YNFKEQ. The CDR3 nucleotides read TGTGCCAGCAGCCAACGGGAGGGCCTCTACAATGAGCAGTTCTTC. Its protein product is CASSQREGLYNEQFF.

The chain links TRBV7-9 to TRBJ1-2, with a tentative D call TRBD1 (5 bases). The CDR3 is 13 amino acids. Trimming removed 10 bases at V and 5 bases at J, with 17 bases between. Germline-derived CDR1 and CDR2 are SEHNR and FQNEAQ (reference sequence). DNA for the CDR3: TGTGCCATCCGCAGGGAGGCCACTTATGGCTACACCTTC. Amino acid sequence: CAIRREATYGYTF.

This clone showed up just once. The V gene is TRBV4-1, the J gene TRBJ2-3; 7 bases agree with TRBD1. Germline CDR1 MGHRA, CDR2 YSYEKL. The CDR3 extends over 15 amino acids. The trim removed 4 bases at V and 6 bases at J, leaving 10 bases unmatched. CDR3 coding DNA: TGCGCCAGCAGCCTGGCCGGGACAGCGACGGATACGCAGTATTTT. It yields the protein CASSLAGTATDTQYF.

The J gene is TRBJ1-1, the V gene TRBV10-1, with a weak D call TRBD1 (5 bases). There are 15 residues in the CDR3. The germline CDR1 and CDR2 sequences are WNHNN and SYGVQD (reference sequence). Trimming stripped 6 bases from V and 0 bases from J, with 14 bases between. The CDR3 DNA reads as TGCGCCAGCAGGGGATACAGGATAATGAACACTGAAGCTTTCTTT. It translates to CASRGYRIMNTEAFF.

V is TRBV19 and J is TRBJ1-1; D is uncertain. Trimming took off 0 bases at V and 5 bases at J, with 7 bases between the two ends. Germline assignment: CDR1 LNHDA and CDR2 SQIVND (reference sequence). The CDR3 has 13 amino acids. CDR3 region: CASSIDRETEAFF. The CDR3 region has the DNA TGTGCCAGTAGTATAGATCGGGAGACTGAAGCTTTCTTT. The full variable domain, rest sourced from reference TRBV19 and TRBJ1-1, is DGGITQSPKYLFRKEGQNVTLSCEQNLNHDAMYWYRQDPGQGLRLIYYSQIVNDFQKGDIAEGYSVSREKKESFPLTVTSAQKNPTAFYLCASSIDRETEAFFGQGTRLTVV.

CDR3 in DNA: TGTGCCAGCAGCCAGGACACAGAAGCTAACTATGGCTACACCTTC. Translating it yields CASSQDTEANYGYTF. The chain joins TRBV28 to TRBJ1-2; a possible D gene is TRBD1 (5 bases). The CDR3 length is 15 residues. Trimming pared 6 bases from V and 0 bases from J, leaving 14 bases between. The germline V gene encodes CDR1 MDHEN and CDR2 SYDVKM.

The genes are TRBV6-5 and TRBJ2-7; 10 nucleotides align to TRBD2. This CDR3 is 15 amino acids long. The trim removed 7 bases at V and 6 bases at J, leaving 12 bases unmatched. The germline CDR1 and CDR2 sequences are MNHEY and SVGAGI. CDR3 nucleotide sequence: TGTGCCAGCACTTTCCGACCGGGACTAGCGAGCGAGCAGTACTTC. As protein: CASTFRPGLASEQYF.

This clone was seen a single time. This sequence joins TRBV6-5 and TRBJ2-7, with D unclear. The V end lost 2 bases, the J end lost 6 bases, and 11 bases lay between the germline ends. The CDR3 has 13 amino acids. Germline V lookup: CDR1 MNHEY, CDR2 SVGAGI. The CDR3 sequence is CASSYQTRGEQYF. The CDR3 bases are TGTGCCAGCAGTTACCAGACTCGTGGCGAGCAGTACTTC.

The rearrangement uses TRBV19 and TRBJ2-7, with 8 bases matching TRBD1. V was clipped by 2 bases and J by 3 bases; unmatched bases: 6. The CDR3 runs to 15 residues. Germline V lookup: CDR1 LNHDA, CDR2 SQIVND (reference sequence). The CDR3 bases are TGTGCCAGTAGTATAATAAGTACAGGGGGCTACGAGCAGTACTTC. Translating gives CASSIISTGGYEQYF.

This chain links TRBV27 with TRBJ2-1; D possibly corresponds to TRBD1 (6 bases). Germline CDR1 MNHEY, CDR2 SMNVEV (reference sequence). The CDR3 is 16 residues long. V dropped 2 bases and J dropped 5 bases, with 16 bases sitting between them. The chain's CDR3 is CASSLITGKRNNEQFF. DNA for the CDR3: TGTGCCAGCAGTTTAATTACAGGGAAGAGGAACAATGAGCAGTTCTTC.

J is TRBJ1-5 and V is TRBV11-2; 8 positions agree with TRBD1. Germline lookup yields CDR1 SGHAT and CDR2 FQNNGV. V was clipped by 1 base and J by 5 bases; unmatched bases: 16. This CDR3 comprises 19 residues. This chain's CDR3 is CASSLGRGQGKGVDQPQHF. As DNA, the CDR3 is TGTGCCAGCAGCTTAGGACGAGGACAGGGTAAGGGTGTGGATCAGCCCCAGCATTTT.

V gene TRBV7-9 combines with J gene TRBJ2-1; 12 bases are a match to TRBD2. Looked up from germline, CDR1 is SEHNR and CDR2 is FQNEAQ (reference sequence). The CDR3 spans 15 residues. V dropped 4 bases and J dropped 2; count of bases not matched to a gene: 0. CDR3 DNA: TGTGCCAGCAGCTGGACTAGCGGGGCCTACAATGAGCAGTTCTTC. It encodes CASSWTSGAYNEQFF.

This clone occurred once. CDR3 loop: CASSGRTGRDTEAFF. In nucleotides, the CDR3 is TGCGCCAGCAGCGGAAGGACAGGGCGAGACACTGAAGCTTTCTTT. The V and J genes are TRBV5-1 and TRBJ1-1; 8 bases fit TRBD1. The CDR3 runs to 15 residues. V dropped 4 bases and J dropped 3; count of bases not matched to a gene: 8. Per germline, CDR1 SGHRS and CDR2 YFSETQ.

V and J are TRBV28 and TRBJ2-7; 7 nucleotides line up with TRBD2. V dropped 10 bases and J dropped 6; count of bases not matched to a gene: 15. This CDR3 region has 14 residues. CDR1 and CDR2 (germline): MDHEN, SYDVKM. The CDR3 DNA follows: TGTGCCACGGAGGAAGCGGGATCGGGCCGCGAGCAGTACTTC. Its protein product is CATEEAGSGREQYF.